This T cell receptor (beta chain) was obtained from a study of cytomegalovirus exposure and HLA in healthy donors. The PCR made use of 60 Vbeta and 13 Jbeta primers. The method was immunoSEQ multiplex PCR; TCRdb's version includes in-frame clones alone and lacks a portion of them. Of about 59,000 clones detected, around 83% appear once; the ten largest clones hold over 1.5%. The receptor comes from a man aged 40-55 years in good health and CMV-seronegative. The material sequenced was PBMCs.

The chain's CDR3 is CAISAQGGNYGYTF. The CDR3 DNA follows: TGTGCCATCAGTGCCCAGGGTGGGAACTATGGCTACACCTTC. The chain links TRBV10-3 to TRBJ1-2; possibly TRBD1 for D (5 bases). Per germline, CDR1 ENHRY and CDR2 SYGVKD. The germline V and J ends were trimmed by 4 bases and 2 bases, with 11 bases remaining between them. CDR3 length: 14 amino acids.